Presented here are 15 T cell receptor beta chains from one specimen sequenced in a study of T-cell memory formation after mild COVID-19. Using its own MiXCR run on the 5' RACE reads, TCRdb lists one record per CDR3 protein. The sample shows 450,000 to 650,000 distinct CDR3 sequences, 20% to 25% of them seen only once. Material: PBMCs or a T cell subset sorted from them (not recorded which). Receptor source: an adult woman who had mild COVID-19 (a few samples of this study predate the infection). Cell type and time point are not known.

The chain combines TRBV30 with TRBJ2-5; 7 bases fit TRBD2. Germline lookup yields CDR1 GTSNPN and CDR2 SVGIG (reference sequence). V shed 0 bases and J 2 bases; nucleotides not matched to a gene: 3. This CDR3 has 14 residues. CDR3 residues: CAWSVGEGQETQYF. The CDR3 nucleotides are TGTGCCTGGAGTGTAGGGGAGGGTCAAGAGACCCAGTACTTC.

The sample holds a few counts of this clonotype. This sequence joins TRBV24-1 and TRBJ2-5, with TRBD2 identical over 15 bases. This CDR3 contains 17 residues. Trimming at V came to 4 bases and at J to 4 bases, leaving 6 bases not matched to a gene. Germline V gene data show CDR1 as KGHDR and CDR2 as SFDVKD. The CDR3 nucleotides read TGTGCCACCAGTGACTCGGGACTAGCGGGAGGTGGAGAGACCCAGTACTTC. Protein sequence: CATSDSGLAGGGETQYF.

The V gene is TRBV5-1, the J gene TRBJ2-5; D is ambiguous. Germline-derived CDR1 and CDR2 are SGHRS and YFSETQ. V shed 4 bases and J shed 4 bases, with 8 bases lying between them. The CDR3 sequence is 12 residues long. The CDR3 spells CASSPPTETQYF. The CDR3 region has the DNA TGCGCCAGCAGCCCACCTACAGAGACCCAGTACTTC.

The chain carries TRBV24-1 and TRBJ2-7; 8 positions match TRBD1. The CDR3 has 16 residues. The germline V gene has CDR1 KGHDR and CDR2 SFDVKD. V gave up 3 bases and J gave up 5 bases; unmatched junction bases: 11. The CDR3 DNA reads TGTGCCACCAGTGATCCCTCTCGGACAGGGACTGACGAGCAGTACTTC. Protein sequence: CATSDPSRTGTDEQYF.

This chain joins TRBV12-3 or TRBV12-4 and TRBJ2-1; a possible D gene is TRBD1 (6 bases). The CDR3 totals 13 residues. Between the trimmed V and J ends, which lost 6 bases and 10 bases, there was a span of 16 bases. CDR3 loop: CASRDRVWGEQFF. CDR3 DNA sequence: TGTGCCAGCAGGGACAGAGTCTGGGGGGAGCAGTTCTTC.

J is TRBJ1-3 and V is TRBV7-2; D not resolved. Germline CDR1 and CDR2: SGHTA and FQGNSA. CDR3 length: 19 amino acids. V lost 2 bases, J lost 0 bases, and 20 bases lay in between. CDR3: CASSLTPRPDGSSGNTIYF. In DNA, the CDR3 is TGTGCCAGCAGCTTAACACCAAGGCCCGACGGAAGCTCTGGAAACACCATATATTTT.

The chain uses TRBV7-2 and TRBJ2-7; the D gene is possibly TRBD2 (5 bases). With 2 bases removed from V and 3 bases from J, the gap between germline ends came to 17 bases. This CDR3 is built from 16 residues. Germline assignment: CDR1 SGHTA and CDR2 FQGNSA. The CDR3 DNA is TGTGCCAGCAGCTTAAGAGGCGGGCGGTCCCACTACGAGCAGTACTTC. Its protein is CASSLRGGRSHYEQYF. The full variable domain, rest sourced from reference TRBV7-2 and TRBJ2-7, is GAGVSQSPSNKVTEKGKDVELRCDPISGHTALYWYRQSLGQGLEFLIYFQGNSAPDKSGLPSDRFSAERTGGSVSTLTIQRTQQEDSAVYLCASSLRGGRSHYEQYFGPGTRLTVT.

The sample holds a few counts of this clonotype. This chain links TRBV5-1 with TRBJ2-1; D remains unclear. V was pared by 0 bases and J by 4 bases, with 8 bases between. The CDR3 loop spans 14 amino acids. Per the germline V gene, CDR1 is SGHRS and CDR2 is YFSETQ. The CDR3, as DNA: TGCGCCAGCAGCTTGGTCCCGCCTTACAATGAGCAGTTCTTC. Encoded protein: CASSLVPPYNEQFF.

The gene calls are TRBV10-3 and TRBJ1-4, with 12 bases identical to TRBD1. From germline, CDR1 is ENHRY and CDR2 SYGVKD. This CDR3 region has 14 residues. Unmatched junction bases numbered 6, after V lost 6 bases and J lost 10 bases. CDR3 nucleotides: TGTGCCATCAGGCCCGGGACAGGGGGCGGAAAACTGTTTTTT. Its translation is CAIRPGTGGGKLFF.

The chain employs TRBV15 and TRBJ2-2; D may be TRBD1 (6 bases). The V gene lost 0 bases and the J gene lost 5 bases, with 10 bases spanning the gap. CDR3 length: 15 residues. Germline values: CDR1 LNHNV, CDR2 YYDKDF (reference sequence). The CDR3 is CATSRDRGWTGELFF. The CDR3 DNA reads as TGTGCCACCAGCAGAGACAGGGGCTGGACCGGGGAGCTGTTTTTT.

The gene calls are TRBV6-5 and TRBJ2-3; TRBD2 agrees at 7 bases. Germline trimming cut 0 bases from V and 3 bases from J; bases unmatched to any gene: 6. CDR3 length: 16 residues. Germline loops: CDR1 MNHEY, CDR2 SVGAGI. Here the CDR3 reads CASSYSNGGGTDTQYF. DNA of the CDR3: TGTGCCAGCAGTTACTCGAATGGGGGGGGTACAGATACGCAGTATTTT.

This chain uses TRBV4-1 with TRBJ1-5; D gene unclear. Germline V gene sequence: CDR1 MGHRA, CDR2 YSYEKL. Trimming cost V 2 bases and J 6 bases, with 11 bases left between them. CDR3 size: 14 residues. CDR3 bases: TGCGCCAGCAGCCAACATGAGGTTCGTCAGCCCCAGCATTTT. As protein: CASSQHEVRQPQHF.

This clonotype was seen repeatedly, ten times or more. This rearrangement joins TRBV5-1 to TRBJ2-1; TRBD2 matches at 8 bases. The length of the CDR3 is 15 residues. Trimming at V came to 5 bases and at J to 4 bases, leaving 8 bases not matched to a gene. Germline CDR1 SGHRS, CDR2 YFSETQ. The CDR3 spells CASRSAGGSYNEQFF. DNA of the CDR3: TGCGCCAGCAGATCCGCGGGAGGCTCGTACAATGAGCAGTTCTTC.

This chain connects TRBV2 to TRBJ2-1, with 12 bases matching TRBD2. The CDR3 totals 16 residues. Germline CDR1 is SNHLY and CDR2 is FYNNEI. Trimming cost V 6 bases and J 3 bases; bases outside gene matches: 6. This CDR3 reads CASRGPGLAGYNEQFF. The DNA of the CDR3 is TGTGCCAGCAGGGGACCGGGACTAGCGGGCTACAATGAGCAGTTCTTC. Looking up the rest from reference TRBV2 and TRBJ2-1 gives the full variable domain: EPEVTQTPSHQVTQMGQEVILRCVPISNHLYFYWYRQILGQKVEFLVSFYNNEISEKSEIFDDQFSVERPDGSNFTLKIRSTKLEDSAMYFCASRGPGLAGYNEQFFGPGTRLTVL.

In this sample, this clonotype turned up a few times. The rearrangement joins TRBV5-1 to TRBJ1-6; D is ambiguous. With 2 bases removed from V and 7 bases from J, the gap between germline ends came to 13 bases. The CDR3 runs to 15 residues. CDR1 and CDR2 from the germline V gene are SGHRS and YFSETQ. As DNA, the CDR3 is TGCGCCAGCAGCTTTGTAGCGGCAGAAAATTCACCCCTCCACTTT. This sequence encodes CASSFVAAENSPLHF.